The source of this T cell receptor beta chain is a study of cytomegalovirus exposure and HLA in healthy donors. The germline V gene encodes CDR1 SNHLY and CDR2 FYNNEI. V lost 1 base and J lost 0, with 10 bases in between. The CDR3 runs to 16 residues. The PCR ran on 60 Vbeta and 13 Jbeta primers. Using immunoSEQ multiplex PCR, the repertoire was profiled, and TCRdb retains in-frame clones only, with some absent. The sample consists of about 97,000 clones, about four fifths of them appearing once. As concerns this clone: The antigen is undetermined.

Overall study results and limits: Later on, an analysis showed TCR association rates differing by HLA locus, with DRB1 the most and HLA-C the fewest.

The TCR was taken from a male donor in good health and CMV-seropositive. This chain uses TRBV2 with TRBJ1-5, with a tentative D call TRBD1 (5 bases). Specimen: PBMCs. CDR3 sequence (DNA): TGTGCCAGCAGTGAAGGGACAAGCTATAGCAATCAGCCCCAGCATTTT. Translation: CASSEGTSYSNQPQHF.